The 9 T cell receptor beta chains below come from one sample, sequenced in a study of shared clonotypes between healthy human individuals. Naivety among CD8 cells was defined by CD45RO negativity and positive CCR7 selection, thereby excluding terminally differentiated effector memory CD45RA+ cells. The protocol was immunoSEQ multiplex PCR, while the TCRdb copy is restricted to in-frame clones and leaves out a portion. Here the sample spans millions of clones, about 92% being singletons. The sample comprised naive CD8+ T cells from PBMCs. The receptors were gathered from a man between 18 and 35 years old in good health. Some clones in this sample may be carry-over from other donors' samples.

This clone was seen once. The genes are TRBV6-8 and TRBJ2-7; 7 nucleotides agree with TRBD1. With 6 bases clipped from V and 3 bases from J, the junction kept 11 bases outside the gene matches. The germline gives CDR1 MNHGY, CDR2 SAAAGT. The CDR3 spans 15 residues. The CDR3 region has the DNA TGTGCCAGCAGCGGCAGGGGACAGCCTCTCTACGAGCAGTACTTC. Amino acid sequence: CASSGRGQPLYEQYF.

Here the CDR3 reads CASSPTPGNPYEQYF. The CDR3 nucleotides are TGTGCCAGCAGCCCTACGCCGGGGAACCCCTACGAGCAGTACTTC. The genes are TRBV7-9 and TRBJ2-7, with TRBD2 as a possible D gene (5 bases). V was pared by 5 bases and J by 2 bases, with 16 bases between. The CDR3 extends over 15 amino acids. Germline CDR1 is SEHNR and CDR2 is FQNEAQ (reference sequence).

The J gene is TRBJ1-1, the V gene TRBV2; D ambiguous. Per the germline V gene, CDR1 is SNHLY and CDR2 is FYNNEI. Between the trimmed V and J ends, which lost 8 bases and 1 base, there was a span of 5 bases. This CDR3 has 11 residues. DNA of the CDR3: TGTGCCAGCGAGCGGAACACTGAAGCTTTCTTT. Translation gives CASERNTEAFF.

This chain joins TRBV27 and TRBJ2-1, with D possibly called TRBD1 or TRBD2 (6 bases each). Germline V lookup: CDR1 MNHEY, CDR2 SMNVEV (reference sequence). This CDR3 has 13 residues. The V and J ends lost 3 bases and 14 bases respectively, with 17 bases between them. The CDR3 region has the DNA TGTGCCAGCAGTTTTAACAGGGAGGTGAGTGAGTTCTTC. Protein sequence: CASSFNREVSEFF.

The V and J genes are TRBV7-9 and TRBJ2-3; D perhaps matches TRBD2 (5 bases). CDR3 size: 13 residues. Germline-derived CDR1 and CDR2 are SEHNR and FQNEAQ (reference sequence). The germline V and J ends were trimmed by 5 bases and 4 bases, with 10 bases remaining between them. This CDR3 is CASSLPLADTQYF. The CDR3 DNA sequence: TGTGCCAGCAGCCTCCCACTAGCAGATACGCAGTATTTT.

V and J are TRBV30 and TRBJ1-2; D gene unclear. V was trimmed by 4 bases and J by 8 bases, leaving 20 bases between them. The CDR3 has 14 amino acids. The germline V gene encodes CDR1 GTSNPN and CDR2 SVGIG (reference sequence). The CDR3 sequence is CAWTLTCDDGGYTF. In nucleotides, the CDR3 is TGTGCCTGGACCTTGACGTGTGACGATGGGGGCTACACCTTC. Full variable domain (outside the CDR3, taken from reference TRBV30 and TRBJ1-2): SQTIHQWPATLVQPVGSPLSLECTVEGTSNPNLYWYRQAAGRGLQLLFYSVGIGQISSEVPQNLSASRPQDRQFILSSKKLLLSDSGFYLCAWTLTCDDGGYTFGSGTRLTVV.

The genes are TRBV10-3 and TRBJ2-3, with D uncertain. Germline CDR1 ENHRY, CDR2 SYGVKD. CDR3 length: 13 residues. The germline V and J ends were trimmed by 11 bases and 1 base, with 13 bases remaining between them. CDR3 region: CASRQLGTDTQYF. The CDR3, as DNA: TGTGCCTCCAGGCAGTTAGGCACAGATACGCAGTATTTT.

About this clone: This sample includes further DNA sequences coding for the same CDR3. This chain connects TRBV29-1 to TRBJ2-3; perhaps TRBD1 as D (6 bases). This CDR3 is 14 amino acids long. Germline V gene lookup returns CDR1 SQVTM and CDR2 ANQGSEA. The V end lost 2 bases, the J end lost 2 bases, and 11 bases lay between the germline ends. The CDR3 bases are TGCAGCGTTGAAACGGACAGTAACACAGATACGCAGTATTTT. Protein product: CSVETDSNTDTQYF.

The V call is TRBV27, the J call TRBJ2-1; 7 bases are a match to TRBD2. The CDR3 contains 15 residues. The V gene end was trimmed by 6 bases and the J gene end by 5 bases; junction bases not matched to a gene: 10. Germline CDR1 MNHEY, CDR2 SMNVEV (reference sequence). This CDR3 is CASSPTSGNHNEQFF. CDR3 sequence (DNA): TGTGCCAGCAGCCCGACCAGCGGGAACCACAATGAGCAGTTCTTC.